The following is a T cell receptor (beta chain) sequence with its context. Its antigen is still unknown. CDR1 is MNHNS and CDR2 is SASEGT in the germline V gene. The CDR3 is 14 residues long. J was trimmed by 7 bases and V by 5 bases; bases with no gene match: 7. This specimen comes from a study of chemoradiotherapy in HPV16-positive cancers. As for the study in general: Two HPV16-positive patients' cells yielded candidate HPV-specific clones and common motifs. Notes on the study in general: Non-HPV-specific T cells did not expand in tumors during treatment, whereas candidate HPV-specific clones and E7-related motifs did. Better recurrence-free survival went with HPV-responsive T-cell expansion in HPV16-positive patients.

TCRdb keeps only in-frame clones here, not all; method: immunoSEQ multiplex PCR. The table lists approximately 35,000 clones, just under 80% of them singletons, with 3% to 4% in the top ten. This chain links TRBV6-1 with TRBJ1-1; 10 bases match TRBD1. The material was blood, obtained from a patient who underwent chemoradiotherapy. The sequence was obtained from a human donor with HPV-associated anogenital cancer. The CDR3 bases are TGTGCCAGCAGTACAGGACAGGGGGAAGTTGAAGCTTTCTTT. Residues: CASSTGQGEVEAFF.